Listed below are T cell receptor beta chains from one sample, sequenced in a study of T-cell reconstitution after alpha-beta-depleted transplantation in children. Each CDR3 protein is one row after TCRdb ran MiXCR on the PCR reads. The sample shows approximately 190,000 distinct CDR3 sequences, approximately 6% of them seen only once. Sequencing used PBMCs, obtained before TCRalphabeta/CD19-depleted stem cell transplant. These receptors all stem from a girl under three years old with combined immunodeficiency, due to receive a stem cell transplant. Each CDR3 is given with its conserved first and last residue. The order of the fields is J gene, V gene, clone size, D gene, CDR3 protein, CDR3 DNA. D genes are given only for firm matches. Clone size is stated in some rows and not others, as once, few, many or a class when expanded.

J gene: TRBJ2-2
V gene: TRBV19
clone size: many
D gene: -
CDR3 protein: CASSISGTGSGELFF
CDR3 DNA: TGTGCCAGTAGTATCTCAGGGACTGGCTCCGGGGAGCTGTTTTTT

J gene: TRBJ2-1
V gene: TRBV6-5
clone size: many
D gene: TRBD2
CDR3 protein: CASSFVRLAIDPNEQFF
CDR3 DNA: TGTGCCAGCAGTTTCGTTAGACTAGCGATTGATCCAAATGAGCAGTTCTTC

J gene: TRBJ2-5
V gene: TRBV11-3
clone size: many
D gene: -
CDR3 protein: CASSTIPMVLEETQYF
CDR3 DNA: TGTGCCAGCAGCACCATTCCCATGGTCCTAGAAGAGACCCAGTACTTC

J gene: TRBJ2-1
V gene: TRBV9
clone size: many
D gene: -
CDR3 protein: CASRATSSYNEQFF
CDR3 DNA: TGTGCCAGCAGGGCGACTAGCTCCTACAATGAGCAGTTCTTC

J gene: TRBJ2-1
V gene: TRBV24-1
clone size: many
D gene: -
CDR3 protein: CATSDLSGGYNEQFF
CDR3 DNA: TGTGCCACCAGTGATTTGTCCGGGGGCTACAATGAGCAGTTCTTC

J gene: TRBJ2-3
V gene: TRBV24-1
clone size: many
D gene: -
CDR3 protein: CATSDHGSPDTQYF
CDR3 DNA: TGTGCCACCAGTGACCATGGGAGCCCAGATACGCAGTATTTT

J gene: TRBJ2-7
V gene: TRBV12-3/TRBV12-4
clone size: many
D gene: TRBD1
CDR3 protein: CASSFTRTGVFYEQYF
CDR3 DNA: TGTGCCAGCAGTTTTACTCGGACAGGGGTTTTCTACGAGCAGTACTTC

J gene: TRBJ1-1
V gene: TRBV7-9
clone size: many
D gene: -
CDR3 protein: CASSSHGGMNTEAFF
CDR3 DNA: TGTGCCAGCAGCTCCCATGGGGGCATGAACACTGAAGCTTTCTTT

J gene: TRBJ2-7
V gene: TRBV7-2
clone size: -
D gene: -
CDR3 protein: CASSFYLLYEQYF
CDR3 DNA: TGTGCCAGCAGCTTTTACCTCCTCTACGAGCAGTACTTC

J gene: TRBJ1-2
V gene: TRBV20-1
clone size: -
D gene: TRBD1
CDR3 protein: CSARDDLQGDYYGYTF
CDR3 DNA: TGCAGTGCTAGAGACGACCTTCAGGGGGACTACTATGGCTACACCTTC

J gene: TRBJ1-2
V gene: TRBV9
clone size: -
D gene: -
CDR3 protein: CASSVEDRSHYGYTF
CDR3 DNA: TGTGCCAGCAGCGTAGAGGACCGGTCCCACTATGGCTACACCTTC

J gene: TRBJ2-1
V gene: TRBV19
clone size: many
D gene: TRBD2
CDR3 protein: CASSPDLAGGSYNEQFF
CDR3 DNA: TGTGCCAGTAGTCCGGATCTAGCGGGAGGTTCCTACAATGAGCAGTTCTTC

J gene: TRBJ2-7
V gene: TRBV7-2
clone size: -
D gene: TRBD1
CDR3 protein: CASSFQTGSPHEQYF
CDR3 DNA: TGTGCCAGCAGCTTCCAGACAGGGAGTCCCCACGAGCAGTACTTC

J gene: TRBJ2-5
V gene: TRBV29-1
clone size: many
D gene: TRBD2
CDR3 protein: CSVEGLAGGMFQETQYF
CDR3 DNA: TGCAGCGTAGAAGGACTAGCGGGGGGGATGTTTCAAGAGACCCAGTACTTC

J gene: TRBJ2-2
V gene: TRBV7-2
clone size: -
D gene: -
CDR3 protein: CASRRSSNTGELFF
CDR3 DNA: TGTGCCAGCAGACGATCTAGCAACACCGGGGAGCTGTTTTTT

J gene: TRBJ2-1
V gene: TRBV29-1
clone size: few
D gene: TRBD2
CDR3 protein: CSVVFFREGHNEQFF
CDR3 DNA: TGCAGCGTTGTATTTTTCCGGGAGGGCCACAATGAGCAGTTCTTC

J gene: TRBJ1-2
V gene: TRBV29-1
clone size: many
D gene: TRBD1
CDR3 protein: CSVLPDRELALYGYTF
CDR3 DNA: TGCAGCGTCCTGCCGGACAGGGAATTGGCCCTCTATGGCTACACCTTC

J gene: TRBJ2-7
V gene: TRBV7-9
clone size: many
D gene: -
CDR3 protein: CASSLDPGGGTYEQYF
CDR3 DNA: TGTGCCAGCAGCTTAGACCCCGGGGGCGGCACCTACGAGCAGTACTTC

J gene: TRBJ2-7
V gene: TRBV4-3
clone size: many
D gene: -
CDR3 protein: CASSQVPLLGDGSSYEQYF
CDR3 DNA: TGCGCCAGCAGCCAAGTCCCCTTACTAGGAGACGGGAGCTCCTACGAGCAGTACTTC

J gene: TRBJ1-1
V gene: TRBV7-9
clone size: many
D gene: -
CDR3 protein: CASPGLPLMNTEAFF
CDR3 DNA: TGTGCCAGCCCGGGGCTACCTTTAATGAACACTGAAGCTTTCTTT

J gene: TRBJ2-7
V gene: TRBV12-3/TRBV12-4
clone size: -
D gene: TRBD2
CDR3 protein: CTISLNLAGGLKPAYEQYF
CDR3 DNA: TGTACCATCAGTTTAAATCTAGCGGGAGGGCTTAAACCGGCCTACGAGCAGTACTTC

J gene: TRBJ2-3
V gene: TRBV7-6
clone size: -
D gene: -
CDR3 protein: CASGTPDTQYF
CDR3 DNA: TGTGCCAGCGGGACTCCAGATACGCAGTATTTT

J gene: TRBJ2-3
V gene: TRBV12-3/TRBV12-4
clone size: -
D gene: -
CDR3 protein: CASNLWGGLRTDTQYF
CDR3 DNA: TGTGCCAGCAACCTCTGGGGGGGCCTCCGCACAGATACGCAGTATTTT

J gene: TRBJ2-1
V gene: TRBV3-1
clone size: many
D gene: TRBD1
CDR3 protein: CASSQGTGGASYNEQFF
CDR3 DNA: TGTGCCAGCAGCCAAGGAACAGGGGGCGCCTCCTACAATGAGCAGTTCTTC

J gene: TRBJ1-3
V gene: TRBV20-1
clone size: few
D gene: TRBD1
CDR3 protein: CSARDPRTGKNGNTIYF
CDR3 DNA: TGCAGTGCTAGAGACCCCCGGACAGGGAAAAATGGAAACACCATATATTTT

J gene: TRBJ1-2
V gene: TRBV6-5
clone size: many
D gene: -
CDR3 protein: CASSPAGYGYTF
CDR3 DNA: TGTGCCAGCAGTCCCGCCGGCTATGGCTACACCTTC

J gene: TRBJ2-7
V gene: TRBV28
clone size: many
D gene: TRBD2
CDR3 protein: CASSSGLAGPEQYF
CDR3 DNA: TGTGCCAGCAGTTCGGGACTAGCGGGCCCCGAGCAGTACTTC

J gene: TRBJ2-1
V gene: TRBV4-3
clone size: many
D gene: TRBD2
CDR3 protein: CASSQPPGRGYNEQFF
CDR3 DNA: TGCGCCAGCAGCCAACCCCCTGGGCGGGGGTACAATGAGCAGTTCTTC

J gene: TRBJ2-7
V gene: TRBV6-2/TRBV6-3
clone size: many
D gene: -
CDR3 protein: CASVGPHAVRKAYEQYF
CDR3 DNA: TGTGCCAGCGTGGGACCCCATGCGGTACGTAAGGCGTACGAGCAGTACTTC

J gene: TRBJ2-1
V gene: TRBV12-3/TRBV12-4
clone size: many
D gene: -
CDR3 protein: CASSFQQNNEQFF
CDR3 DNA: TGTGCCAGCAGTTTCCAACAGAACAATGAGCAGTTCTTC

J gene: TRBJ2-3
V gene: TRBV12-5
clone size: many
D gene: TRBD2
CDR3 protein: CASGLVIAGGTTDTQYF
CDR3 DNA: TGTGCTAGTGGTTTGGTGATAGCGGGGGGGACCACAGATACGCAGTATTTT

J gene: TRBJ1-5
V gene: TRBV12-3/TRBV12-4
clone size: many
D gene: TRBD1
CDR3 protein: CASSPGGQGANQPQHF
CDR3 DNA: TGTGCCAGCAGTCCCGGGGGACAGGGGGCGAATCAGCCCCAGCATTTT

J gene: TRBJ2-7
V gene: TRBV12-3/TRBV12-4
clone size: many
D gene: -
CDR3 protein: CAGDVDYEQYF
CDR3 DNA: TGTGCCGGGGACGTTGACTACGAGCAGTACTTC

J gene: TRBJ2-7
V gene: TRBV7-8
clone size: many
D gene: TRBD2
CDR3 protein: CASGRGYEQYF
CDR3 DNA: TGTGCCTCCGGGAGGGGTTACGAGCAGTACTTC

J gene: TRBJ2-1
V gene: TRBV4-1
clone size: -
D gene: TRBD1
CDR3 protein: CASSPIRTGTGVKSSYNEQFF
CDR3 DNA: TGCGCCAGCAGTCCTATCAGAACTGGGACAGGCGTTAAGAGCTCCTACAATGAGCAGTTCTTC

J gene: TRBJ1-1
V gene: TRBV28
clone size: many
D gene: -
CDR3 protein: CASSFPREGGNTEAFF
CDR3 DNA: TGTGCCAGCAGTTTCCCCAGGGAGGGAGGGAACACTGAAGCTTTCTTT

J gene: TRBJ2-1
V gene: TRBV7-4
clone size: many
D gene: -
CDR3 protein: CASSSRGVHNEQFF
CDR3 DNA: TGTGCCAGCAGCTCGCGCGGGGTACACAATGAGCAGTTCTTC

J gene: TRBJ1-1
V gene: TRBV21-1
clone size: many
D gene: -
CDR3 protein: CASSKTYGGTEAFF
CDR3 DNA: TGTGCCAGCAGCAAAACGTATGGCGGGACTGAAGCTTTCTTT

J gene: TRBJ2-5
V gene: TRBV3-1
clone size: few
D gene: -
CDR3 protein: CASSQALVMETQYF
CDR3 DNA: TGTGCCAGCAGCCAAGCCCTCGTAATGGAGACCCAGTACTTC

J gene: TRBJ1-1
V gene: TRBV12-3/TRBV12-4
clone size: many
D gene: -
CDR3 protein: CASSFGSPGNTEAFF
CDR3 DNA: TGTGCCAGCAGTTTTGGGTCTCCTGGGAACACTGAAGCTTTCTTT

J gene: TRBJ2-2
V gene: TRBV28
clone size: -
D gene: -
CDR3 protein: CASEQGITGELFF
CDR3 DNA: TGTGCCAGCGAACAGGGAATCACCGGGGAGCTGTTTTTT

J gene: TRBJ1-4
V gene: TRBV21-1
clone size: many
D gene: -
CDR3 protein: CASSAYARVLNEKLFF
CDR3 DNA: TGTGCCAGCAGCGCATATGCCAGGGTCCTTAATGAAAAACTGTTTTTT

J gene: TRBJ2-5
V gene: TRBV4-1
clone size: many
D gene: -
CDR3 protein: CASSQDGQLDETQYF
CDR3 DNA: TGCGCCAGCAGCCAAGATGGGCAGCTCGATGAGACCCAGTACTTC

J gene: TRBJ2-1
V gene: TRBV29-1
clone size: few
D gene: TRBD1
CDR3 protein: CSVEDDRGLYNEQFF
CDR3 DNA: TGCAGCGTTGAAGATGACAGGGGGCTTTACAATGAGCAGTTCTTC

J gene: TRBJ2-3
V gene: TRBV10-3
clone size: many
D gene: TRBD1
CDR3 protein: CATSQGPDVTDTQYF
CDR3 DNA: TGTGCCACCTCACAGGGGCCGGATGTCACAGATACGCAGTATTTT

J gene: TRBJ1-2
V gene: TRBV4-1
clone size: few
D gene: -
CDR3 protein: CASSRATNYGYTF
CDR3 DNA: TGCGCCAGCAGTCGGGCTACGAACTATGGCTACACCTTC

J gene: TRBJ1-2
V gene: TRBV18
clone size: few
D gene: -
CDR3 protein: CASSPTTAGVDGYTF
CDR3 DNA: TGTGCCAGCTCACCCACCACGGCCGGGGTAGACGGCTACACCTTC

J gene: TRBJ2-3
V gene: TRBV7-8
clone size: few
D gene: TRBD1
CDR3 protein: CASSVWTGIADTQYF
CDR3 DNA: TGTGCCAGCAGCGTGTGGACAGGCATCGCAGATACGCAGTATTTT

J gene: TRBJ2-1
V gene: TRBV18
clone size: -
D gene: TRBD2
CDR3 protein: CASSLPSGGQNNEQFF
CDR3 DNA: TGTGCCAGCTCACTGCCTAGCGGGGGGCAGAACAATGAGCAGTTCTTC

J gene: TRBJ1-2
V gene: TRBV12-3/TRBV12-4
clone size: many
D gene: -
CDR3 protein: CASSFSGPVDGYTF
CDR3 DNA: TGTGCCAGCAGTTTTTCAGGGCCAGTTGATGGCTACACCTTC

J gene: TRBJ2-2
V gene: TRBV29-1
clone size: many
D gene: -
CDR3 protein: CSVEDLGDSRTGELFF
CDR3 DNA: TGCAGCGTTGAAGACTTGGGGGATTCGAGGACCGGGGAGCTGTTTTTT

J gene: TRBJ2-7
V gene: TRBV5-6
clone size: many
D gene: -
CDR3 protein: CASSPGPGPYEQYF
CDR3 DNA: TGTGCCAGCAGCCCTGGGCCCGGGCCCTACGAGCAGTACTTC

J gene: TRBJ2-1
V gene: TRBV4-2
clone size: many
D gene: TRBD2
CDR3 protein: CASSQDAGGYLYNEQFF
CDR3 DNA: TGTGCCAGCAGCCAAGATGCGGGGGGCTACCTCTACAATGAGCAGTTCTTC

J gene: TRBJ2-2
V gene: TRBV29-1
clone size: -
D gene: -
CDR3 protein: CSVEGRDTHTGELFF
CDR3 DNA: TGCAGCGTTGAAGGTCGGGACACACACACCGGGGAGCTGTTTTTT